One sample yielded the 4 T cell receptor beta chains listed below, sequenced in a study of cytomegalovirus exposure and HLA in healthy donors. 60 Vbeta and 13 Jbeta primers were used in PCR. Clones were sequenced by immunoSEQ multiplex PCR, and TCRdb holds only the in-frame ones, with some missing. The table lists approximately 150,000 clones, 55% to 70% of them singletons, with approximately 7% in the top ten. Specimen: PBMCs. The receptors derive from a woman aged 55-75 years in good health and CMV-seropositive.

The chain couples TRBV5-1 to TRBJ2-5, with D perhaps TRBD1 (6 bases). The germline V gene has CDR1 SGHRS and CDR2 YFSETQ. The CDR3 loop spans 13 amino acids. V shed 6 bases and J shed 5 bases, with 14 bases lying between them. CDR3 DNA: TGCGCCAGCAAGGGCAGGGGCGGGGAGACCCAGTACTTC. Amino acid sequence: CASKGRGGETQYF.

The rearrangement uses TRBV5-1 and TRBJ2-7; 11 bases align to TRBD2. V lost 4 bases to trimming and J lost 5 bases; unmatched junction nucleotides: 8. This CDR3 contains 15 residues. CDR1 and CDR2 (germline): SGHRS, YFSETQ. The CDR3 DNA follows: TGCGCCAGCAGCCACAGGGGACTAGCGGCCAACGAGCAGTACTTC. Amino acids: CASSHRGLAANEQYF.

The V and J genes are TRBV28 and TRBJ1-5; D is uncertain. Trimming cost V 5 bases and J 5 bases, with 13 bases left between them. Per germline, CDR1 MDHEN and CDR2 SYDVKM. The length of the CDR3 is 14 residues. The CDR3 spells CASSPGSPHQPQHF. CDR3 in DNA: TGTGCCAGCAGTCCCGGTTCCCCTCATCAGCCCCAGCATTTT.

This clone was counted a few times. This chain joins TRBV9 and TRBJ2-1, with 7 positions matching TRBD2. Losses at the gene ends were 0 bases for V and 1 base for J; bases not matched to a gene: 1. Germline V gene sequence: CDR1 SGDLS, CDR2 YYNGEE. The CDR3 sequence is 15 residues long. The CDR3 loop is CASSVAGGSYNEQFF. The DNA of the CDR3 is TGTGCCAGCAGCGTAGCCGGGGGGTCCTACAATGAGCAGTTCTTC. The whole variable domain, filled in from reference TRBV9 and TRBJ2-1, reads DSGVTQTPKHLITATGQRVTLRCSPRSGDLSVYWYQQSLDQGLQFLIQYYNGEERAKGNILERFSAQQFPDLHSELNLSSLELGDSALYFCASSVAGGSYNEQFFGPGTRLTVL.